This record concerns one TCR beta chain sequence. Its antigen is unidentified. The conserved final phenylalanine or tryptophan is absent from the CDR3, which likely points to a read error. This sample is drawn from a study of glioma-infiltrating T cells. The iRepertoire nested amplicon-rescue multiplex PCR amplified TCR alpha and beta CDR3s from RNA. One-step reverse transcription and amplification started from approximately 100-400 ng of tissue mRNA or PBMC total RNA. TCRdb itself ran the multiplex PCR reads through MiXCR, one entry per CDR3 protein. Here the sample spans tens of thousands of distinct CDR3 sequences, around 23% being singletons. Findings and caveats of the study: Above-expected tissue-blood divergence occurred in all gliomas, most in low-grade ones. Very few CDR3 sequences were shared between tissue and blood.

This CDR3 has 15 amino acids. Trimming cost V 0 bases and J 1 base, with 10 bases left between them. The germline CDR1 and CDR2 sequences are LGHNA and YNFKEQ. The origin of this receptor is a human donor with low-grade glioma or glioblastoma, undergoing nonglioma brain surgery, or in good health (not recorded which). This chain links TRBV4-2 with TRBJ2-7; a weak D match, TRBD1 (6 bases). The sequenced sample was glioma tissue, nonneoplastic brain tissue, or PBMCs (not recorded which). CDR3 in amino acids: CASSQERTASYEQYS. DNA for the CDR3: TGTGCCAGCAGCCAAGAGAGGACAGCATCCTACGAGCAGTACTCC.